Sequencing of this TCR beta chain was carried out in a study of response to subunit inactivated influenza vaccine (dated by TCRdb to the late 2010s). In terms of the full investigation: The study used deep quantitative T cell receptor repertoire profiling to track responses to a trivalent subunit inactivated influenza vaccine. Here is what the overall study found, with its caveats: The authors suggested that each seasonal influenza vaccination may recruit only a limited number of new T cells.

To prepare the library, RT-PCR was applied. This sample was sequenced with an Illumina HiSeq 2500. TCRdb redid the processing of the public reads, applying fastp at Q25 and MiXCR, and retained in-frame beta chains. CDR3 protein duplicates are merged, each entry listing the most common genes and DNA. This sample gives some 150,000 distinct CDR3 sequences in total; over 9.5% of them show up just once. The leading ten clones occupy approximately 32% of the sample. Points on this clonotype: Its target antigen remains unknown. Per-nucleotide qualities are absent, and no much larger clonotype sits a single base away.

These records were also assigned to another study, of T cells expressing NK-cell markers. Reported in the second study: TCR beta cDNA libraries were made by 5'RACE template switching that added a universal primer site and unique molecular identifiers. About 8 donors provided sorted CD3+CD56+NKG2C+, CD3+CD56+NKG2C- and CD3+CD56-NKG2C+ T-cell subsets, whose TCR beta-chain repertoires were profiled. Among the eight sequenced donors, seven were HCMV-seropositive and one was HCMV-seronegative. In several experiments an anti-gammadeltaTCR antibody was added to restrict sorting to alphabetaTCR-expressing T cells. In five to seven donors, the dominant CD3+CD56+NKG2C+ clonotypes were among the top 10 CD8+ clonotypes and accounted for roughly 1.0-8% of CD8+ T cells. Those dominant clonotypes were again the most abundant among CD3+CD56-NKG2C+ cells in a few donors, at about 25-60.1%. It remained unclear whether the expanded NKG2C-expressing T cell clones were specific for HCMV antigens. The eight sequenced donors were randomly selected healthy volunteers, three men and five women. To determine HCMV serostatus, a commercial ELISA kit was used to detect HCMV-specific IgG in serum. Peripheral blood mononuclear cells were isolated from blood by Ficoll density gradient centrifugation. Using Miltenyi isolation kits, CD4+ and CD8+ T cells were isolated from PBMC through magnetic immunoseparation. Priming for cDNA synthesis came from the TCR beta constant segment, and two successive PCR amplification steps followed. Sequencing of the libraries produced 2 x 150 bp reads on Illumina HiSeq 2000/2500, MiSeq or NextSeq. MIGEC was used to demultiplex reads and group the reads by UMI, and MiTCR was used to assemble and quantify clonotypes. To exclude erroneous sequences, any TCR cDNA sequence not supported by at least two reads was discarded. The tcR package was used for downstream repertoire analysis, and clonotypes were matched between fractions using CDR3 nucleotide sequence together with V segment. VDJmatch was used to annotate antigen specificity against VDJdb, with one amino acid substitution allowed in CDR3.

The sequence was obtained from a man between 45 and 60 years old who received an inactivated influenza vaccine. Donor details come from another sample of the same person, matched by shared clones. Sequenced here: CD8+ T cells sorted from PBMCs, sampled about 13 days after vaccination.

The CDR3: CASSFGTFTDTQYF. The DNA sequence follows: TGTGCCAGCAGCTTCGGGACCTTCACAGATACGCAGTATTTT. The chain was built from TRBV11-2 and TRBJ2-3, with the D call tentatively TRBD1 or TRBD2, each fitting 5 bases. Cut back by 3 bases and 2 bases, the V and J ends lie 9 bases apart. Measured from the cysteine to the phenylalanine, the CDR3 is 14 residues long. Only CDR3 DNA remains: 42 bases, in frame from the first base. The germline V gene gives CDR1 as SGHAT and CDR2 as FQNNGV.